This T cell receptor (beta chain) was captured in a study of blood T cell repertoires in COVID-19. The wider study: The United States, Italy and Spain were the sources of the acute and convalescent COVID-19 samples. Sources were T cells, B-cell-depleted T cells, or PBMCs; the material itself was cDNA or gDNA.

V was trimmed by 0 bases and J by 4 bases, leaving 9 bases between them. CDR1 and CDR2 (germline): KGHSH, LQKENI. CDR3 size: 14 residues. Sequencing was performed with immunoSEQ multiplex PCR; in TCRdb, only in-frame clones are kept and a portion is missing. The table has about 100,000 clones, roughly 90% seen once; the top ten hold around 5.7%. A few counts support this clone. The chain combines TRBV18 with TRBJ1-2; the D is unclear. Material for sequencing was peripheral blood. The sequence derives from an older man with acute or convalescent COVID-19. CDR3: CASSPPGLVYGYTF. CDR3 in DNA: TGTGCCAGCTCACCACCTGGGCTGGTCTATGGCTACACCTTC.